The T cell receptor (beta chain) described here comes from a study of T cell repertoires in cytomegalovirus infection. Across the study: CMV epitopes, recently identified HLA-C-restricted and well-studied HLA-B-restricted, were used. Public TCR beta signatures were indicative of both CMV infection and a matching HLA type.

On this clonotype itself: Antigen: not known.

The germline V gene encodes CDR1 SGHVS and CDR2 FQNEAQ. V shed 1 base, J shed 3 bases, and the junction held 6 bases outside the gene matches. The CDR3 runs to 16 residues. TCRdb fed the reads into MiXCR, producing one record per CDR3 protein. Counted here are approximately 70,000 distinct CDR3 sequences, around 20% occurring once; the ten biggest clones make up roughly 63%. Study-wide findings and caveats: Individuals carrying CMV plus the relevant HLA were identified by cumulative frequency of public TCR beta families. Within the response measured ex vivo, HLA-C-restricted CMV-specific TCR beta clonotypes were dominant.

The starting material was CD8+ T cells from cultured PBMCs, obtained from culture after CMV antigen stimulation. This chain links TRBV7-8 with TRBJ1-5; 7 nucleotides align to TRBD1. This TCR was sampled from a human donor in good health (CMV status not recorded). Some clones in this sample may be carry-over from other donors' samples. The chain's CDR3 is CASSLGKTGANQPQHF. The CDR3 DNA follows: TGTGCCAGCAGCTTAGGAAAAACAGGGGCCAATCAGCCCCAGCATTTT.